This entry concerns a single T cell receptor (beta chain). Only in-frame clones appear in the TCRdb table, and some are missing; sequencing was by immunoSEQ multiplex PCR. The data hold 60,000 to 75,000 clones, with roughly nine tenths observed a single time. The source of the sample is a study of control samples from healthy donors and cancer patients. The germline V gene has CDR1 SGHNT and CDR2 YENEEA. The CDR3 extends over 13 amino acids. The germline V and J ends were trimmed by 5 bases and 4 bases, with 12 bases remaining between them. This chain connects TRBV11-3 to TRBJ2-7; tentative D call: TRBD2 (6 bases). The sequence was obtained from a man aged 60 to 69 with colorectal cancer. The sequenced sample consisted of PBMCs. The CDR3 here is CASSRGTPYEQYF. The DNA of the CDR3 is TGTGCCAGCAGCCGCGGGACGCCGTACGAGCAGTACTTC. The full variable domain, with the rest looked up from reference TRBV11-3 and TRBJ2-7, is EAGVVQSPRYKIIEKKQPVAFWCNPISGHNTLYWYLQNLGQGPELLIRYENEEAVDDSQLPKDRFSAERLKGVDSTLKIQPAELGDSAVYLCASSRGTPYEQYFGPGTRLTVT.